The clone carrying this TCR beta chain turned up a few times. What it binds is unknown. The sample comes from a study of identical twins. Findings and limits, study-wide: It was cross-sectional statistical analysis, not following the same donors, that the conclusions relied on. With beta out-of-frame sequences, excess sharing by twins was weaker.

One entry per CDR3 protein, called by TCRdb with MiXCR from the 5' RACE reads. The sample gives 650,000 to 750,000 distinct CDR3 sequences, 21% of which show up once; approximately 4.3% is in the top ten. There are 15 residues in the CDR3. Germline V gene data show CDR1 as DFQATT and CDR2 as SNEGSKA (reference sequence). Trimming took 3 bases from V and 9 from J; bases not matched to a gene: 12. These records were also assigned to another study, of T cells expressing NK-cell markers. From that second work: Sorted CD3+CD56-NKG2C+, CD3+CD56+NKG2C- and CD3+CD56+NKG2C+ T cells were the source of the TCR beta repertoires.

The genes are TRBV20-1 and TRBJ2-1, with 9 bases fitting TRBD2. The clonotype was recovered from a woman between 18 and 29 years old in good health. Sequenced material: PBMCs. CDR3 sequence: CSASSASGIQGEQFF. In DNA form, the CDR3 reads TGCAGTGCTAGTTCGGCTAGCGGGATCCAGGGTGAGCAGTTCTTC.